These 21 T cell receptor beta chains came from one sample sequenced in a study of patients and donors after allogeneic stem cell transplantation. TCRdb used MiXCR to reprocess the RT-PCR reads, holding one entry per CDR3 protein. The sample shows a few hundred thousand distinct CDR3 sequences, 12% to 15% of them seen only once. The sequencing input was blood, either unsorted or a sorted T cell fraction (not recorded which). These receptors came from a human donor who was either an allogeneic HSCT recipient or a stem cell or donor lymphocyte infusion donor (not recorded which). It is not recorded whose cells these are; they may come from a transplant donor.

The table lists this clonotype with many counts. The chain has TRBV7-2 and TRBJ2-1; D unresolved. The CDR3 covers 15 residues. In germline, CDR1 is SGHTA, CDR2 FQGNSA. The V end lost 6 bases, the J end lost 5 bases, and 17 bases lay between the germline ends. The DNA for the CDR3 is TGTGCCAGCAGTCAGTGGGGTAATAGTAACAATGAGCAGTTCTTC. Encoded protein: CASSQWGNSNNEQFF.

This clonotype was observed a few times. The chain couples TRBV29-1 to TRBJ1-2; D gene uncertain. The CDR3 spans 12 residues. Germline loops: CDR1 SQVTM, CDR2 ANQGSEA. The V end lost 4 bases, the J end lost 10 bases, and 16 bases lay between the germline ends. The CDR3 coding sequence is TGCAGCGTTGTCGTGTCACGGCGAGCCTACACCTTC. It yields the protein CSVVVSRRAYTF.

This clonotype occurred many times. The chain employs TRBV2 and TRBJ1-5; 7 bases are shared with TRBD1. V dropped 1 base and J dropped 6; count of bases not matched to a gene: 9. This CDR3 region has 16 residues. CDR1 SNHLY and CDR2 FYNNEI come from the germline V gene. The CDR3 bases are TGTGCCAGCAGTGAAGAGAAATACAGGGGCAGTCAGCCCCAGCATTTT. This gives the protein CASSEEKYRGSQPQHF.

This clonotype has more than one count but fewer than ten. J is TRBJ2-3 and V is TRBV4-3; tentatively, D is TRBD2 (5 bases). The CDR3 length is 13 residues. V was trimmed by 4 bases and J by 5 bases, leaving 10 bases between them. The germline CDR1 and CDR2 sequences are LGHNA and YSLEER. CDR3 bases: TGCGCCAGCAGCCCCAGAGAGGGAGATACGCAGTATTTT. Translated, it gives CASSPREGDTQYF.

The chain employs TRBV5-5 and TRBJ2-2; D is possibly TRBD1 (6 bases). CDR1 and CDR2 (germline): SGHKS, YYEKEE (reference sequence). CDR3 length: 16 amino acids. V lost 1 base, J lost 7 bases, and 17 bases lay in between. The CDR3 DNA follows: TGTGCCAGCAGCTTGCGCCAGGGGAAAGGAATCGGGGAGCTGTTTTTT. Residues: CASSLRQGKGIGELFF.

This clonotype has at least ten counts. The chain uses TRBV28 and TRBJ2-1, with a weak D call TRBD2 (5 bases). The CDR3 consists of 11 residues. CDR1 and CDR2 (germline): MDHEN, SYDVKM. Trimming left V 5 bases short and J 8 bases short, with 7 bases between. The CDR3 coding sequence is TGTGCCAGCAGTACCGGGGATGAGCAGTTCTTC. Protein product: CASSTGDEQFF.

CDR3 coding DNA: TGCAGCGTCGGGGGGACTAATGAAAAACTGTTTTTT. Amino acids: CSVGGTNEKLFF. The chain uses TRBV29-1 and TRBJ1-4; possibly TRBD1 for D (5 bases). The CDR3 extends over 12 amino acids. CDR1 SQVTM and CDR2 ANQGSEA come from the germline V gene. V was clipped by 6 bases and J by 2 bases, with 7 bases between them.

The J gene is TRBJ2-7, the V gene TRBV14, with D tentatively TRBD1 (5 bases). The V gene's germline CDR1 is SGHDN and CDR2 FVKESK. The length of the CDR3 is 16 residues. Trimming removed 3 bases at V and 2 bases at J, with 17 bases between. DNA of the CDR3: TGTGCCAGCAGCCACCCCCGGGCAGGGAAGCCCTACGAGCAGTACTTC. Amino acid sequence: CASSHPRAGKPYEQYF.

This clonotype was counted between two and nine times. V and J are TRBV12-3 or TRBV12-4 and TRBJ2-5; D is uncertain. The CDR3 is 14 residues long. The ends were cut back, 4 bases at V and 5 bases at J, with 14 bases in the middle. CDR3 in amino acids: CASSSERGGETQYF. CDR3 nucleotides: TGTGCCAGCAGTTCAGAGCGAGGTGGGGAGACCCAGTACTTC.

This clonotype was recorded only once. A clone one base away is much larger, so this may be a read error. V usage is TRBV4-3 and J usage is TRBJ2-2; 7 bases line up with TRBD1. Germline values: CDR1 LGHNA, CDR2 YSLEER. This CDR3 comprises 14 residues. The CDR3 spells CTSSHRQGGGELFF. The CDR3 DNA reads TGCACCAGCAGCCATAGACAGGGCGGCGGGGAGCTGTTTTTT.

In this sample, this clonotype turned up many times. This chain uses TRBV20-1 with TRBJ1-1; possibly TRBD1 for D (5 bases). V was trimmed by 0 bases and J by 8 bases, leaving 10 bases between them. The CDR3 length is 12 residues. Germline CDR1 and CDR2: DFQATT and SNEGSKA (reference sequence). In nucleotides, the CDR3 is TGCAGTGCTAGAGATGGGGACGCCGAAGCTTTCTTT. Translated, it gives CSARDGDAEAFF.

Many counts were recorded for this clonotype. J is TRBJ2-7 and V is TRBV23-1; tentatively, D is TRBD1 or TRBD2 (5 bases each). TRBV23-1 is sorted into the ORF group, with uncertain function. CDR3 length equals 13 residues. The V and J ends lost 10 bases and 0 bases respectively, with 13 bases between them. This CDR3 reads CANRDPSSYEQYF. The CDR3 coding sequence is TGCGCCAACCGGGACCCCAGCTCCTACGAGCAGTACTTC.

This clonotype has more than one count but fewer than ten. The rearrangement joins TRBV9 to TRBJ2-7; maybe TRBD2 (6 bases). The V gene lost 3 bases and the J gene lost 9 bases, with 16 bases spanning the gap. Germline values: CDR1 SGDLS, CDR2 YYNGEE. CDR3 size: 13 residues. CDR3 residues: CASSASGPEGQYF. CDR3 coding DNA: TGTGCCAGCAGCGCCAGCGGGCCTGAAGGGCAGTACTTC.

The chain couples TRBV25-1 to TRBJ2-5, with D possibly matching TRBD2 (6 bases). In germline, CDR1 is MGHDK, CDR2 SYGVNS. The V gene lost 6 bases and the J gene lost 2 bases, with 10 bases spanning the gap. The CDR3 extends over 13 amino acids. This CDR3 reads CASRRGSQETQYF. DNA of the CDR3: TGTGCCAGCAGGCGGGGCAGTCAAGAGACCCAGTACTTC.

This chain uses TRBV7-3 with TRBJ2-1, with TRBD2 identical over 10 bases. CDR1 and CDR2 from the germline V gene are SGHTA and FQGTGA. This CDR3 has 17 amino acids. J lost 3 bases, V lost 5 bases, and 10 bases had no gene match. DNA for the CDR3: TGTGCCAGCAGCGAAACAGTTACTAGCGGGATCTACAATGAGCAGTTCTTC. This sequence encodes CASSETVTSGIYNEQFF.

The chain carries TRBV5-1 and TRBJ2-6; 9 nucleotides agree with TRBD1. Germline V CDR1 and CDR2: SGHRS, YFSETQ. The trim removed 4 bases at V and 0 bases at J, leaving 8 bases unmatched. The CDR3 has 18 residues. The CDR3 spells CASSNRDRVFSGANVLTF. The CDR3 nucleotides are TGCGCCAGCAGCAACCGGGACAGGGTCTTCTCTGGGGCCAACGTCCTGACTTTC.

The chain employs TRBV11-2 and TRBJ1-4, with D unresolved. This CDR3 contains 14 residues. Germline-derived CDR1 and CDR2 are SGHAT and FQNNGV. Trimming shortened V by 5 bases and J by 0 bases, and 7 bases separated the two germline ends. CDR3 residues: CASSRHPTNEKLFF. The CDR3 region has the DNA TGTGCCAGCAGCCGACACCCAACTAATGAAAAACTGTTTTTT. The full variable domain, completed using reference TRBV11-2 and TRBJ1-4, is EAGVAQSPRYKIIEKRQSVAFWCNPISGHATLYWYQQILGQGPKLLIQFQNNGVVDDSQLPKDRFSAERLKGVDSTLKIQPAKLEDSAVYLCASSRHPTNEKLFFGSGTQLSVL.

The chain recombines TRBV10-3 with TRBJ1-2; 8 nucleotides agree with TRBD1. CDR3 length: 15 residues. The trim removed 7 bases at V and 7 bases at J, leaving 14 bases unmatched. Germline V lookup: CDR1 ENHRY, CDR2 SYGVKD. This CDR3 is CAITGQGRGAGGYTF. CDR3 nucleotides: TGTGCCATCACCGGACAGGGCAGGGGAGCAGGTGGCTACACCTTC.

The sample holds many counts of this clonotype. The J gene is TRBJ2-3, the V gene TRBV20-1; possibly TRBD2 for D (6 bases). CDR1 is DFQATT, CDR2 SNEGSKA, per germline (reference sequence). This CDR3 spans 15 amino acids. The germline V and J ends were trimmed by 6 bases and 0 bases, with 16 bases remaining between them. DNA for the CDR3: TGCAGTGCCAACCTCGCCAGCGGGAGCACAGATACGCAGTATTTT. As protein: CSANLASGSTDTQYF.

This sequence joins TRBV5-5 and TRBJ2-3; no definite D call. The V gene's germline CDR1 is SGHKS and CDR2 YYEKEE (reference sequence). The CDR3 has 13 amino acids. Trimming shortened V by 1 base and J by 4 bases, and 7 bases separated the two germline ends. CDR3 in amino acids: CASSLSSADTQYF. The CDR3 DNA reads TGTGCCAGCAGCTTGTCATCCGCAGATACGCAGTATTTT.

This clonotype appeared many times. The chain combines TRBV4-2 with TRBJ1-5; 8 bases are shared with TRBD1. The CDR3 is 15 residues long. V shed 1 base and J 5 bases; nucleotides not matched to a gene: 4. Germline-derived CDR1 and CDR2 are LGHNA and YNFKEQ. The chain's CDR3 is CASSQAQGADQPQHF. The CDR3 coding sequence is TGTGCCAGCAGCCAAGCGCAGGGGGCGGATCAGCCCCAGCATTTT.